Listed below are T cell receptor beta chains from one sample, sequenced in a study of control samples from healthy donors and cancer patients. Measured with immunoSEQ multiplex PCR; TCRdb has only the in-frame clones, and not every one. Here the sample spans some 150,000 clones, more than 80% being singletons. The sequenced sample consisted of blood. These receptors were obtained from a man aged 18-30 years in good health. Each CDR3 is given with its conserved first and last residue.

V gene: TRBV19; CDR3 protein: CASKTGGTNTGELFF
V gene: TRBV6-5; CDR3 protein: CASSYSLNSNYGYTF
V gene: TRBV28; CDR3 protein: CASRPWTGLGYTF
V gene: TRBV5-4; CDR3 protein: CASSLVGGAGTIYF
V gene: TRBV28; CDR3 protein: CASSPDRRSNQPQHF
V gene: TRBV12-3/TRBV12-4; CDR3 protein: CASSTNRGTEAFF
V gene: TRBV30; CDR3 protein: CAWSRIYEQYF
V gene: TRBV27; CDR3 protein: CASTAWGRTDTQYF
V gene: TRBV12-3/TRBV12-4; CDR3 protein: CASKGSSYEQYF
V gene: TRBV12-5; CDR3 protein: CATRRGEEKLFF
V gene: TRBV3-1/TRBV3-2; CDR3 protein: CASRSDRLKASGANVLTF